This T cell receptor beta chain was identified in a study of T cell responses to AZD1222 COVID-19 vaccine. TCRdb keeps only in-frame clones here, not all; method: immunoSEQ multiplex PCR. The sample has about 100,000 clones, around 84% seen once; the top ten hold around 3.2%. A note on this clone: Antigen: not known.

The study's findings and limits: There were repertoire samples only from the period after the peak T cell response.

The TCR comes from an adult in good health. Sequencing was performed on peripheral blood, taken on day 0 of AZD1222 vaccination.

In DNA, the CDR3 is TGTGCCAGCAGCTTAGCGCTGGGAGAAGGCACTGAAGCTTTCTTT. It codes for CASSLALGEGTEAFF. The chain is built from TRBV7-9 and TRBJ1-1; D is undetermined. Germline CDR1 is SEHNR and CDR2 is FQNEAQ (reference sequence). With 0 bases removed from V and 4 bases from J, the gap between germline ends came to 12 bases. This CDR3 is built from 15 residues.